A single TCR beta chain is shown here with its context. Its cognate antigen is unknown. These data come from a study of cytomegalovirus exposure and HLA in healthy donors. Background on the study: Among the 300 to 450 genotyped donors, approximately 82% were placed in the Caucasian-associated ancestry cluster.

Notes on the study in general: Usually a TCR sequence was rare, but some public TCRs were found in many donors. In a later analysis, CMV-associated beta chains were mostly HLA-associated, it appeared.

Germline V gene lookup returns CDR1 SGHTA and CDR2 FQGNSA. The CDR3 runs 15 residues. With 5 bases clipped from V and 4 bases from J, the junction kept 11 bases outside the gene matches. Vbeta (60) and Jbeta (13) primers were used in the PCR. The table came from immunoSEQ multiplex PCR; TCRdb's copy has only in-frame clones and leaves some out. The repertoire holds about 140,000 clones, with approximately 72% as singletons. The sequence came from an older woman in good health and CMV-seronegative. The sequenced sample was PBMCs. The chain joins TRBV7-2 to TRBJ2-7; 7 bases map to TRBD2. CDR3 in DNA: TGTGCCAGCAGCCTGGGTGGGGGAGGGAAGTACGAGCAGTACTTC. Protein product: CASSLGGGGKYEQYF. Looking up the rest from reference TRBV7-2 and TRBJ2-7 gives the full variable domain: GAGVSQSPSNKVTEKGKDVELRCDPISGHTALYWYRQSLGQGLEFLIYFQGNSAPDKSGLPSDRFSAERTGGSVSTLTIQRTQQEDSAVYLCASSLGGGGKYEQYFGPGTRLTVT.